The present T cell receptor beta chain was sequenced within a study of blood T cell repertoires in COVID-19. For the study at large: PBMCs, B-cell-depleted T cells, or T cells provided the cDNA or gDNA that made up the material.

Seattle participants joined during active infection and were tracked over time. Clones were read by immunoSEQ multiplex PCR, and TCRdb kept only the in-frame ones, dropping some. The sample carries some 70,000 clones, 70% to 90% recorded once. Looked up from germline, CDR1 is WSHSY and CDR2 is SAAADI. V lost 0 bases, J lost 9 bases, and 9 bases lay in between. The CDR3 contains 13 residues. This receptor was obtained from a woman in her forties or fifties with COVID-19, enrolled during active disease. What was sequenced was peripheral blood. The chain links TRBV10-2 to TRBJ1-5; D is unresolved. CDR3 in amino acids: CASSESSPGPQHF. CDR3 DNA: TGCGCCAGCAGTGAGTCTAGTCCTGGGCCCCAGCATTTT.